This T cell receptor beta chain was identified during a study of early T cells in non-severe SARS-CoV-2 infection. Germline V lookup: CDR1 ENHRY, CDR2 SYGVKD. V was shortened by 3 bases and J by 0 bases, with 8 bases between the two germline ends. The CDR3 runs 14 residues. Each single cDNA molecule received a unique molecular identifier. TCRdb reanalysed the 5' RACE reads using MiXCR and keeps one entry per CDR3 protein. The data hold over 20,000 distinct CDR3 sequences, with 4.5% to 5% observed a single time. This clonotype was counted only a few times. This TCR derives from an adult who was a healthcare worker with PCR-confirmed SARS-CoV-2 infection or an uninfected control (not recorded which). V and J are TRBV10-3 and TRBJ1-1; D remains unclear. The sample taken for sequencing was whole blood. The CDR3: CAISESALNTEAFF. The CDR3 DNA reads as TGTGCCATCAGTGAAAGTGCGCTGAACACTGAAGCTTTCTTT.